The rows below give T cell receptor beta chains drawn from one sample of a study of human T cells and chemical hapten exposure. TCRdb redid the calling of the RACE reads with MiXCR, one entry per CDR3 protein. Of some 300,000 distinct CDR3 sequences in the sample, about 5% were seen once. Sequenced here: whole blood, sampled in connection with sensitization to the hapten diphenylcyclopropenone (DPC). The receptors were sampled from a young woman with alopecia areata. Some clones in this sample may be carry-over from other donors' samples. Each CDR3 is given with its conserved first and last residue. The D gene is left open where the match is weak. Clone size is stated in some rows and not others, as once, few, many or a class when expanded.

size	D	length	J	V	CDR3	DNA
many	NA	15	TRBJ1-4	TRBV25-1	CASSESTGRDEKLFF	TGTGCCAGCAGTGAATCAACAGGGAGGGATGAAAAACTGTTTTTT
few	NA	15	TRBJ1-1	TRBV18	CASSPFTEQNTEAFF	TGTGCCAGCTCACCTTTTACAGAGCAGAACACTGAAGCTTTCTTT
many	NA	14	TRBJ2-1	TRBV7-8	CASSLDSGRDEQFF	TGTGCCAGCAGCCTCGACTCCGGTCGGGATGAGCAGTTCTTC
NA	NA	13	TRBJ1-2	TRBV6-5	CASSSAAGRLYTF	TGTGCCAGCAGTTCTGCGGCAGGCCGGCTCTACACCTTC
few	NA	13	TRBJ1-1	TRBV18	CASSPTDYIEAFF	TGTGCCAGCTCACCAACCGACTACATTGAAGCTTTCTTT
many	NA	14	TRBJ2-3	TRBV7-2	CASSLRGPTDTQYF	TGTGCCAGCAGCCTCCGGGGCCCCACAGATACGCAGTATTTT
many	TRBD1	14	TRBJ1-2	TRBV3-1	CASSRGQGEYGYTF	TGTGCCAGCAGTCGAGGACAGGGAGAATATGGCTACACCTTC
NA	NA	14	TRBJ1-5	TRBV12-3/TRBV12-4	CASSQQGVNQPQHF	TGTGCCAGCAGTCAACAGGGAGTCAATCAGCCCCAGCATTTT
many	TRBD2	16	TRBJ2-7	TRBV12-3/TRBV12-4	CASSGLAGASLYEQYF	TGTGCCAGCAGCGGACTAGCGGGGGCCTCTCTTTACGAGCAGTACTTC
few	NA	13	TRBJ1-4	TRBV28	CASSQATNEKLFF	TGTGCCAGCTCACAGGCAACTAATGAAAAACTGTTTTTT
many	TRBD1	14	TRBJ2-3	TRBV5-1	CASSLGDRPDTQYF	TGCGCCAGCAGCTTGGGGGACAGGCCAGATACGCAGTATTTT
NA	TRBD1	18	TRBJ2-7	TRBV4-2	CASSQEYGTGSFSYEQYF	TGTGCCAGCAGCCAAGAGTATGGGACAGGGTCATTTAGCTACGAGCAGTACTTC
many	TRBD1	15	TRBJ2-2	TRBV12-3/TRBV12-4	CASTWTGGGTGELFF	TGTGCCAGCACTTGGACAGGGGGCGGAACCGGGGAGCTGTTTTTT
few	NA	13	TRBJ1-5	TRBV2	CASSVEGSQPQHF	TGTGCCAGCAGTGTAGAGGGTTCTCAGCCCCAGCATTTT
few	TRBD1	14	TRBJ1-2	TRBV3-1	CASSPGDRDYGYTF	TGTGCCAGCAGCCCCGGGGACAGGGACTATGGCTACACCTTC
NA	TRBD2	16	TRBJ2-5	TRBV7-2	CASSSSRSGGRETQYF	TGTGCCAGCAGCTCTAGCAGGAGCGGGGGGAGGGAGACCCAGTACTTC
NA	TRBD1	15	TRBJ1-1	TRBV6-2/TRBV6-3	CASSYPRGGITEAFF	TGTGCCAGCAGTTACCCCAGGGGGGGGATCACTGAAGCTTTCTTT
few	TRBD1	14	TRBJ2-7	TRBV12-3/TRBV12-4	CASSFGQELTEQYF	TGTGCCAGCAGTTTTGGACAGGAATTGACCGAGCAGTACTTC
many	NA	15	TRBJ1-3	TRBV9	CASSSLGSSGNTIYF	TGTGCCAGCTCCTCCCTGGGCAGCTCTGGAAACACCATATATTTT
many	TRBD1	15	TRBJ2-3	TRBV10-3	CAITWGQGASDTQYF	TGTGCCATCACATGGGGCCAGGGGGCATCGGATACGCAGTATTTT
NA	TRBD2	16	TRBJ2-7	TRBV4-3	CASSQDTGLAAYEQYF	TGCGCCAGCAGCCAAGATACGGGACTAGCGGCCTACGAGCAGTACTTC
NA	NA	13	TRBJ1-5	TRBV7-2	CASSLFEDQPQHF	TGTGCCAGCAGCTTGTTCGAAGATCAGCCCCAGCATTTT
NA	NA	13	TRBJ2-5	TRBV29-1	CSVGENIQETQYF	TGCAGCGTTGGGGAGAACATCCAAGAGACCCAGTACTTC
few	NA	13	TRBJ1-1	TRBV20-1	CSARDNRVTEAFF	TGCAGTGCTAGAGATAACAGGGTCACTGAAGCTTTCTTT
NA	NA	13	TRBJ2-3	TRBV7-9	CASSRTSPDTQYF	TGTGCCAGCAGCCGGACGAGCCCAGATACGCAGTATTTT
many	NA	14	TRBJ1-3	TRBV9	CASSAGNSGNTIYF	TGTGCCAGCAGCGCGGGGAACTCTGGAAACACCATATATTTT
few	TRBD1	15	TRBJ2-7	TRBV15	CATSRTGGNSYEQYF	TGTGCCACCTCCCGGACAGGGGGAAATTCCTACGAGCAGTACTTC
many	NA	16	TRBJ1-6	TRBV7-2	CASSSQPDSYNSPLHF	TGTGCCAGCAGCTCCCAGCCTGATAGCTATAATTCACCCCTCCACTTT
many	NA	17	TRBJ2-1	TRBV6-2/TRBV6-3	CASSYFAGFGGYNEQFF	TGTGCCAGCAGTTACTTCGCTGGATTTGGCGGGTACAATGAGCAGTTCTTC
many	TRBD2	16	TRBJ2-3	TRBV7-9	CASSFPITSGTDTQYF	TGTGCCAGCAGCTTTCCCATCACTAGCGGCACAGATACGCAGTATTTT
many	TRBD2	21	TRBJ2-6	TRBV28	CASSFVGLTGRAFRGANVLTF	TGTGCCAGCAGTTTTGTAGGGCTTACGGGGAGGGCGTTTCGTGGGGCCAACGTCCTGACTTTC
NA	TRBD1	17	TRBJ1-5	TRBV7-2	CASSLVGGGQGNQPQHF	TGTGCCAGCAGCTTAGTAGGAGGCGGACAGGGCAATCAGCCCCAGCATTTT
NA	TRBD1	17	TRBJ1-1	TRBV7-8	CASSLEDRGLLDTEAFF	TGTGCCAGCAGCTTAGAGGACAGGGGGCTGTTAGACACTGAAGCTTTCTTT
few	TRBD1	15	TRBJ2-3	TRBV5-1	CASSYGGQERDTQYF	TGCGCCAGCAGCTATGGGGGACAGGAGAGGGATACGCAGTATTTT
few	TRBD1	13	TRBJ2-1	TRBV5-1	CASSWDSYNEQFF	TGCGCCAGCAGCTGGGACAGCTACAATGAGCAGTTCTTC
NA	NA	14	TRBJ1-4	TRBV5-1	CASSLYVTDEKLFF	TGCGCCAGCAGCTTGTACGTGACGGATGAAAAACTGTTTTTT
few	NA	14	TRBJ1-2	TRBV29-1	CSVEDGGDDYGYTF	TGCAGCGTTGAAGACGGGGGGGATGACTATGGCTACACCTTC
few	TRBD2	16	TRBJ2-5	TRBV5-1	CASSPSGLAGEETQYF	TGCGCCAGCAGCCCCTCCGGACTAGCGGGGGAAGAGACCCAGTACTTC
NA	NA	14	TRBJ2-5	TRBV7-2	CASSSYRRQEAQYF	TGTGCCAGCAGCTCTTATAGACGCCAAGAGGCCCAGTACTTC
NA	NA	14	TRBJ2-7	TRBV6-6	CASLGLGGSYEQYF	TGTGCCAGCTTAGGTTTGGGGGGCTCCTACGAGCAGTACTTC
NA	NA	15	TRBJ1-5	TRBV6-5	CASRSEWDSNQPQHF	TGTGCCAGCAGGTCCGAATGGGACAGCAATCAGCCCCAGCATTTT
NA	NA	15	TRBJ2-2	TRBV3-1	CASSLSGTVTGELFF	TGTGCCAGCAGCCTATCCGGGACGGTTACCGGGGAGCTGTTTTTT
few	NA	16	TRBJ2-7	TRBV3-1	CASSQAGTGHSYEQYF	TGTGCCAGCAGCCAAGCCGGGACCGGCCACTCCTACGAGCAGTACTTC
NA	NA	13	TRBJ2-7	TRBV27	CASSPRLRGEQYF	TGTGCCAGCAGTCCCCGCTTAAGGGGCGAGCAGTACTTC
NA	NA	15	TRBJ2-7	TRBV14	CASSHAGDGSYEQYF	TGTGCCAGCAGCCATGCTGGGGACGGTAGCTACGAGCAGTACTTC
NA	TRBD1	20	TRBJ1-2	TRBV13	CASSLVMLGQGAASNYGYTF	TGTGCCAGCAGCTTAGTAATGTTGGGACAGGGGGCCGCATCTAACTATGGCTACACCTTC
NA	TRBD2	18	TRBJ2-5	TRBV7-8	CASSLGGLAGPDQETQYF	TGTGCCAGCAGCTTAGGGGGGCTAGCGGGGCCCGATCAAGAGACCCAGTACTTC
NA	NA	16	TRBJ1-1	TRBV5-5	CASSLVGAPDGTEAYF	TGTGCCAGCAGCTTGGTGGGGGCGCCGGATGGCACTGAAGCTTACTTC
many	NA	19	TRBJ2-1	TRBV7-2	CASSRPREGLGSSYNEQFF	TGTGCCAGCAGCCGCCCGCGGGAAGGGCTGGGGAGCTCCTACAATGAGCAGTTCTTC
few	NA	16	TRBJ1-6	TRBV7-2	CASSRSGFAYNSPLHF	TGTGCCAGCAGCCGATCGGGCTTCGCCTATAATTCACCCCTCCACTTT
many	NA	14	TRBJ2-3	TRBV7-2	CASSQGASTDTQYF	TGTGCCAGCAGCCAGGGCGCTAGCACAGATACGCAGTATTTT
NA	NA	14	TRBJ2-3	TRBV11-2	CASSFNGLANTQYF	TGTGCCAGCAGCTTTAATGGCCTGGCTAATACGCAGTATTTT
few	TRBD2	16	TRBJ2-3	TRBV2	CASSRSIAGGTDTQYF	TGTGCCAGCAGCCGCTCTATAGCGGGGGGCACAGATACGCAGTATTTT